One sample yielded the 18 T cell receptor beta chains listed below, sequenced in a study of blood T cell repertoires in COVID-19. Method: immunoSEQ multiplex PCR; TCRdb's copy keeps in-frame clones and lacks some. The profile shows approximately 240,000 clones, around 85% of them singletons. Source material: peripheral blood. The receptor source for this set is a woman in her sixties with active or convalescent COVID-19.

V is TRBV6-5 and J is TRBJ2-5; weak D call: TRBD2 (7 bases). The V gene lost 2 bases and the J gene lost 2 bases, with 12 bases spanning the gap. The germline CDR1 and CDR2 sequences are MNHEY and SVGAGI. This CDR3 region has 15 residues. DNA of the CDR3: TGTGCCAGCAGTTACAGGGGGAGGGGGCAAGAGACCCAGTACTTC. Amino acids: CASSYRGRGQETQYF.

V gene TRBV10-1 combines with J gene TRBJ2-7, with TRBD2 identical over 10 bases. V was pared by 0 bases and J by 5 bases, with 7 bases of the junction left unmatched. CDR1 WNHNN and CDR2 SYGVQD come from the germline V gene (reference sequence). CDR3 size: 16 residues. The CDR3 coding sequence is TGCGCCAGCAGTGAGTCCTTAGCGGGAGGACCCCACGAGCAGTACTTC. As protein: CASSESLAGGPHEQYF.

The V and J genes are TRBV5-5 and TRBJ1-5; D ambiguous. Germline V lookup: CDR1 SGHKS, CDR2 YYEKEE (reference sequence). Trimming left V 0 bases short and J 3 bases short, with 13 bases between. The CDR3 is 16 residues long. The CDR3 bases are TGTGCCAGCAGCTTGGGGCAGAGGTTGAACAATCAGCCCCAGCATTTT. Translation gives CASSLGQRLNNQPQHF.

This clone was observed once. The chain employs TRBV7-2 and TRBJ2-1, with TRBD2 matching over 10 bases. In germline, CDR1 is SGHTA, CDR2 FQGNSA. CDR3 length: 15 residues. J lost 8 bases, V lost 0 bases, and 4 bases had no gene match. The CDR3 region is CASSLASGGAHEQFF. CDR3 coding DNA: TGTGCCAGCAGCTTAGCCAGCGGGGGGGCCCATGAGCAGTTCTTC.

In DNA form, the CDR3 reads TGTGCTAGTGGTTTGACCTTCCACACTGACAGGGGGTCTGAAGCTTTCTTT. Its translation is CASGLTFHTDRGSEAFF. The V gene is TRBV12-5, the J gene TRBJ1-1, with 9 bases that match TRBD1. J gave up 6 bases and V 2 bases, and 13 bases lay outside the gene matches. The CDR3 contains 17 residues. The germline V gene encodes CDR1 LGHNT and CDR2 FRNRAP.

The chain links TRBV5-6 to TRBJ2-5; TRBD2 might be the D (5 bases). Deletions cut 2 bases from V and 0 bases from J, with 8 bases between. Per the germline V gene, CDR1 is SGHDT and CDR2 is YYEEEE. This CDR3 contains 14 residues. In DNA form, the CDR3 reads TGTGCCAGCAGCTTAATGGACTACCAAGAGACCCAGTACTTC. Its protein is CASSLMDYQETQYF.

The chain recombines TRBV28 with TRBJ2-3, with D hard to call. The V and J ends lost 7 bases and 1 base respectively, with 6 bases between them. From germline, CDR1 is MDHEN and CDR2 SYDVKM. This CDR3 has 12 amino acids. The CDR3 DNA is TGTGCCAGCATTTCGGGCACAGATACGCAGTATTTT. Translation gives CASISGTDTQYF.

The chain combines TRBV4-1 with TRBJ1-3, with D unresolved. The CDR3 has 16 amino acids. V was clipped by 0 bases and J by 0 bases, with 9 bases between them. The V gene's germline CDR1 is MGHRA and CDR2 YSYEKL. Here the CDR3 DNA reads TGCGCCAGCAGCCAAGATTCAGGCCTCTCTGGAAACACCATATATTTT. Its protein product is CASSQDSGLSGNTIYF.

V and J are TRBV9 and TRBJ1-4; 8 bases match TRBD1. Losses at the gene ends were 3 bases for V and 14 bases for J; bases not matched to a gene: 6. The CDR3 is made up of 12 amino acids. Looked up from germline, CDR1 is SGDLS and CDR2 is YYNGEE. For the CDR3, the DNA is TGTGCCAGCAGCGCCGGGACAGGTAGTCTGTTTTTT. As protein: CASSAGTGSLFF.

The chain has TRBV7-2 and TRBJ1-2, with unresolved D. This CDR3 contains 13 residues. Germline V lookup: CDR1 SGHTA, CDR2 FQGNSA. Trimming shortened V by 3 bases and J by 4 bases, and 9 bases separated the two germline ends. CDR3 residues: CASSLAIAYGYTF. DNA of the CDR3: TGTGCCAGCAGCTTGGCCATAGCCTATGGCTACACCTTC.

The V gene is TRBV6-2 or TRBV6-3, the J gene TRBJ1-1, with D perhaps matching TRBD1 (6 bases). Germline CDR1 is MNHEY and CDR2 is SVGEGT. Trimming cost V 2 bases and J 3 bases, with 7 bases left between them. The length of the CDR3 is 13 residues. The CDR3 protein is CASSYGQYTEAFF. CDR3 sequence (DNA): TGTGCCAGCAGTTACGGACAGTACACTGAAGCTTTCTTT.

The count of this clone is one. The rearrangement links TRBV9 to TRBJ1-3; tentative D call: TRBD1 (5 bases). Germline CDR1 is SGDLS and CDR2 is YYNGEE. Deletions cut 3 bases from V and 4 bases from J, with 14 bases between. The CDR3 extends over 15 amino acids. CDR3: CASSARQNPGNTIYF. The CDR3 DNA is TGTGCCAGCAGCGCCCGACAGAACCCAGGAAACACCATATATTTT.

The chain couples TRBV5-4 to TRBJ1-2, with D unresolved. The germline V gene has CDR1 SGHNT and CDR2 YYREEE (reference sequence). The CDR3 consists of 14 residues. Trimming pared 0 bases from V and 6 bases from J, leaving 12 bases between. In nucleotides, the CDR3 is TGTGCCAGCAGCTTGGACAGTATAGCGAATGGCTACACCTTC. Its translation: CASSLDSIANGYTF. Drawing the rest from reference TRBV5-4 and TRBJ1-2, the complete variable domain is ETGVTQSPTHLIKTRGQQVTLRCSSQSGHNTVSWYQQALGQGPQFIFQYYREEENGRGNFPPRFSGLQFPNYSSELNVNALELDDSALYLCASSLDSIANGYTFGSGTRLTVV.

This clone was recorded a few times. This sequence joins TRBV6-1 and TRBJ1-5; perhaps TRBD1 as D (6 bases). This CDR3 has 16 residues. Germline V gene data show CDR1 as MNHNS and CDR2 as SASEGT. The ends were cut back, 3 bases at V and 1 base at J, with 13 bases in the middle. CDR3 residues: CASSEGTIASNQPQHF. The CDR3 DNA is TGTGCCAGCAGTGAGGGGACAATAGCGAGCAATCAGCCCCAGCATTTT.

V is TRBV11-3 and J is TRBJ2-5, with 7 positions matching TRBD1. Germline-derived CDR1 and CDR2 are SGHNT and YENEEA. J was trimmed by 4 bases and V by 5 bases; bases with no gene match: 16. CDR3 size: 17 residues. CDR3 loop: CASSHEAYETGRETQYF. Written as DNA, the CDR3 is TGTGCCAGCAGCCATGAGGCGTATGAGACAGGGAGAGAGACCCAGTACTTC.

This chain links TRBV7-2 with TRBJ2-1; 9 bases align to TRBD1. The V and J ends lost 4 bases and 9 bases, in that order; junction bases with no gene match: 10. Germline CDR1 is SGHTA and CDR2 is FQGNSA. The CDR3 consists of 15 residues. The CDR3 nucleotides are TGTGCCAGCAGCTACTTACAGGGGGCTAGAGGTGAGCAGTTCTTC. This codes for CASSYLQGARGEQFF.

The rearrangement uses TRBV3-1 (or the pseudogene TRBV3-2) and TRBJ2-7; D gene ambiguous. Germline lookup yields CDR1 LGHDT and CDR2 YNNKEL (reference sequence). CDR3 size: 14 residues. V was trimmed by 3 bases and J by 3 bases, leaving 12 bases between them. The CDR3 nucleotides read TGTGCCAGCAGCCAGTACAACGATGGCTACGAGCAGTACTTC. This translates into CASSQYNDGYEQYF.

The V call is TRBV27, the J call TRBJ1-1; possible D gene TRBD1, 5 bases. Trimming removed 8 bases at V and 0 bases at J, with 10 bases between. Germline CDR1 MNHEY, CDR2 SMNVEV (reference sequence). CDR3 length: 13 amino acids. The CDR3 spells CASAGSLNTEAFF. The CDR3 coding sequence is TGTGCCAGCGCAGGGTCGCTGAACACTGAAGCTTTCTTT.